This T cell receptor (beta chain) was sequenced for a study of PD-1 blockade in classical Hodgkin lymphoma. This clone has just a few counts. Germline V gene lookup returns CDR1 SGHNT and CDR2 YYREEE (reference sequence). V was cut by 4 bases and J by 3 bases, with 8 bases left in between. The CDR3 extends over 13 amino acids. TCRdb's table, derived via immunoSEQ multiplex PCR, lists solely in-frame clones and lacks some. The data contain approximately 100,000 clones, approximately 86% of them singletons. As for time point: cycle 4 day 1 (C4D1), after less than seven weeks of nivolumab. Every patient was affected by relapse after autologous stem cell transplantation, while exposure to brentuximab vedotin was not uniform.

The chain joins TRBV5-4 to TRBJ1-5; no definite D call. The sequence came from a human donor with classical Hodgkin lymphoma. Sequenced material: peripheral blood mononuclear cells (PBMCs), taken before the fourth cycle of nivolumab. The CDR3 DNA follows: TGTGCCAGCAGCCAGGACCCCAATCAGCCCCAGCATTTT. This gives the protein CASSQDPNQPQHF.